What follows are 32 T cell receptor beta chains derived from one specimen sequenced in a study of blood T cell repertoires in COVID-19. Some clones are missing from TCRdb's copy, which holds only in-frame ones; the method was immunoSEQ multiplex PCR. The sample includes 200,000 to 250,000 clones, approximately 90% of them seen just once. Input material: peripheral blood. Receptor source: a young man with COVID-19, enrolled during active disease.

The rearrangement joins TRBV2 to TRBJ2-1; 7 bases fit TRBD2. This CDR3 region has 15 residues. J lost 6 bases, V lost 0 bases, and 5 bases had no gene match. Germline V lookup: CDR1 SNHLY, CDR2 FYNNEI. The CDR3 here is CASSEAGGPFNEQFF. For the CDR3, the DNA is TGTGCCAGCAGTGAAGCGGGAGGGCCTTTCAATGAGCAGTTCTTC.

CDR3 in amino acids: CASSLVPGAGDTQYF. The DNA of the CDR3 is TGTGCCAGCAGCTTAGTCCCCGGCGCGGGAGATACGCAGTATTTT. This sequence joins TRBV7-2 and TRBJ2-3; TRBD2 is a possible D gene (5 bases). Trimming left V 1 base short and J 5 bases short, with 13 bases between. This CDR3 is built from 15 residues. Germline V gene sequence: CDR1 SGHTA, CDR2 FQGNSA. Full variable domain (rest looked up from reference TRBV7-2 and TRBJ2-3): GAGVSQSPSNKVTEKGKDVELRCDPISGHTALYWYRQSLGQGLEFLIYFQGNSAPDKSGLPSDRFSAERTGGSVSTLTIQRTQQEDSAVYLCASSLVPGAGDTQYFGPGTRLTVL.

The J gene is TRBJ1-2, the V gene TRBV5-4, with TRBD1 identical over 10 bases. CDR1 SGHNT and CDR2 YYREEE come from the germline V gene (reference sequence). V shed 4 bases, J shed 4 bases, and the junction held 7 bases outside the gene matches. The CDR3 is 15 residues long. In DNA form, the CDR3 reads TGTGCCAGCAGCGACAGACAGGGGGCGACCTATGGCTACACCTTC. It yields the protein CASSDRQGATYGYTF.

The gene calls are TRBV2 and TRBJ2-7, with TRBD1 identical over 8 bases. V lost 4 bases and J lost 6; bases outside the gene matches: 8. CDR1 SNHLY and CDR2 FYNNEI come from the germline V gene. The length of the CDR3 is 14 residues. The DNA of the CDR3 is TGTGCCAGCAGTGTAGAGACAGGGGAAGGCGAGCAGTACTTC. Its translation: CASSVETGEGEQYF. The full variable domain, completed using reference TRBV2 and TRBJ2-7, is EPEVTQTPSHQVTQMGQEVILRCVPISNHLYFYWYRQILGQKVEFLVSFYNNEISEKSEIFDDQFSVERPDGSNFTLKIRSTKLEDSAMYFCASSVETGEGEQYFGPGTRLTVT.

V usage is TRBV4-3 and J usage is TRBJ2-7; 9 bases agree with TRBD1. The germline V gene encodes CDR1 LGHNA and CDR2 YSLEER. This CDR3 comprises 16 residues. Trimming removed 4 bases from V and 4 bases from J; junction bases left unmatched: 11. CDR3 sequence reads: CASSPGTGSRSYEQYF. The CDR3 DNA reads TGCGCCAGCAGCCCGGGGACAGGGAGCAGGTCGTACGAGCAGTACTTC.

The chain couples TRBV7-2 to TRBJ2-1; weak D call: TRBD1 (8 bases). Germline values: CDR1 SGHTA, CDR2 FQGNSA. V dropped 5 bases and J dropped 9 bases, with 17 bases sitting between them. The CDR3 is 14 residues long. CDR3 amino acids: CASSLTGGAGEQFF. The CDR3 nucleotides read TGTGCCAGCAGCCTTACAGGGGGGGCCGGTGAGCAGTTCTTC.

The rearrangement links TRBV6-5 to TRBJ1-1; D is unclear. The V gene lost 7 bases and the J gene lost 12 bases, with 18 bases spanning the gap. From germline, CDR1 is MNHEY and CDR2 SVGAGI. This CDR3 comprises 12 residues. Written as DNA, the CDR3 is TGTGCCAGCACTCCGGGCCGACGGGGTTCTTTCTTT. Its translation is CASTPGRRGSFF.

This rearrangement joins TRBV6-5 to TRBJ2-1; 13 nucleotides match TRBD2. V lost 6 bases to trimming and J lost 3 bases; unmatched junction nucleotides: 2. The CDR3 extends over 15 amino acids. Germline V gives CDR1 MNHEY, CDR2 SVGAGI. This CDR3 reads CASRGLAGFYNEQFF. The CDR3 nucleotides read TGTGCCAGCAGGGGACTAGCGGGGTTCTACAATGAGCAGTTCTTC.

J is TRBJ2-7 and V is TRBV30; unclear D gene. CDR3 length equals 11 residues. Trimming removed 3 bases at V and 1 base at J, with 4 bases between. CDR1 is GTSNPN, CDR2 SVGIG, per germline (reference sequence). CDR3 coding DNA: TGTGCCTGGAGCCCTTCCTACGAGCAGTACTTC. It is translated as CAWSPSYEQYF.

The rearrangement joins TRBV6-5 to TRBJ1-3; 9 bases fit TRBD1. Germline CDR1 and CDR2: MNHEY and SVGAGI. The CDR3 is 13 residues long. Germline trimming cut 8 bases from V and 6 bases from J; bases unmatched to any gene: 5. The CDR3 region is CASSWDRVNTIYF. For the CDR3, the DNA is TGTGCCAGCTCCTGGGACAGGGTAAACACCATATATTTT.

The chain recombines TRBV6-2 or TRBV6-3 with TRBJ2-2; 8 nucleotides match TRBD2. The CDR3 consists of 14 residues. V lost 5 bases to trimming and J lost 6 bases; unmatched junction nucleotides: 5. Germline assignment: CDR1 MNHEY and CDR2 SVGEGT. The CDR3 nucleotides are TGTGCCAGCAGTCAAGGACTAGCCGCCGGGGAGCTGTTTTTT. Translated, it gives CASSQGLAAGELFF.

This chain links TRBV15 with TRBJ2-1; TRBD2 aligns across 8 bases. CDR1 and CDR2 (germline): LNHNV, YYDKDF (reference sequence). V trimming: 5 bases; J trimming: 0 bases; junction bases outside the gene matches: 12. The CDR3 runs 18 residues. CDR3 in DNA: TGTGCCACCAGCGACGATGCCGGGAGGGGGAGCTCCTACAATGAGCAGTTCTTC. It specifies CATSDDAGRGSSYNEQFF.

As to this clone: Other DNA sequences in the sample encode the same CDR3. The V gene is TRBV9, the J gene TRBJ2-3, with 8 bases aligning to TRBD2. Unmatched junction bases numbered 7, after V lost 2 bases and J lost 5 bases. This CDR3 region has 15 residues. Germline V gene sequence: CDR1 SGDLS, CDR2 YYNGEE. The CDR3 DNA is TGTGCCAGCAGCGTTTTGGGGACTAGTGGAGATACGCAGTATTTT. As protein: CASSVLGTSGDTQYF.

On this clone: This same CDR3 is encoded by further DNA sequences in the sample. V usage is TRBV9 and J usage is TRBJ1-1, with a tentative D call TRBD1 (5 bases). This CDR3 has 13 amino acids. Trimming shortened V by 2 bases and J by 3 bases, and 8 bases separated the two germline ends. Germline lookup yields CDR1 SGDLS and CDR2 YYNGEE. The CDR3 coding sequence is TGTGCCAGCAGCGTGGGAGGGGACACTGAAGCTTTCTTT. This gives the protein CASSVGGDTEAFF.

The chain joins TRBV5-1 to TRBJ1-6; 10 bases are shared with TRBD1. V shed 3 bases, J shed 7 bases, and the junction held 1 base outside the gene matches. Germline V lookup: CDR1 SGHRS, CDR2 YFSETQ. The CDR3 extends over 14 amino acids. The chain's CDR3 is CASSWTGGNSPLHF. For the CDR3, the DNA is TGCGCCAGCAGCTGGACAGGGGGAAATTCACCCCTCCACTTT.

The chain uses TRBV7-2 and TRBJ2-2, with D possibly TRBD1 on 5 matching bases. V was clipped by 1 base and J by 8 bases, with 11 bases between them. The CDR3 is 14 amino acids. The germline V gene encodes CDR1 SGHTA and CDR2 FQGNSA. CDR3 nucleotides: TGTGCCAGCAGCTTAGTTCAGAAGGGGGGGGAGCTGTTTTTT. It codes for CASSLVQKGGELFF. The variable domain in full, completed from reference TRBV7-2 and TRBJ2-2, reads GAGVSQSPSNKVTEKGKDVELRCDPISGHTALYWYRQSLGQGLEFLIYFQGNSAPDKSGLPSDRFSAERTGGSVSTLTIQRTQQEDSAVYLCASSLVQKGGELFFGEGSRLTVL.

The rearrangement joins TRBV19 to TRBJ2-2; D is perhaps TRBD1 (5 bases). Germline lookup yields CDR1 LNHDA and CDR2 SQIVND (reference sequence). V gave up 3 bases and J gave up 9 bases, with 8 bases separating them. The CDR3 is made up of 12 amino acids. CDR3 DNA sequence: TGTGCCAGTAGTATCTCAGGGAGGGAGCTGTTTTTT. This encodes CASSISGRELFF.

The genes are TRBV24-1 and TRBJ2-1; 10 bases map to TRBD2. V was pared by 4 bases and J by 4 bases, with 6 bases of the junction left unmatched. The CDR3 is 16 residues long. Germline-derived CDR1 and CDR2 are KGHDR and SFDVKD. The CDR3 bases are TGTGCCACCAGTGACCCTACTAGCGGGGTTTACAATGAGCAGTTCTTC. Amino acids: CATSDPTSGVYNEQFF.

This chain links TRBV18 with TRBJ1-2; the D is unclear. CDR1 KGHSH and CDR2 LQKENI come from the germline V gene. V shed 3 bases and J shed 8 bases, with 13 bases lying between them. This CDR3 region has 13 residues. The CDR3 DNA follows: TGTGCCAGCTCACCCAACAGCGGCGACGGCTACACCTTC. Protein product: CASSPNSGDGYTF.

This clone was picked up a small number of times. V and J are TRBV27 and TRBJ2-7; TRBD1 might be the D (5 bases). This CDR3 comprises 13 residues. The germline gives CDR1 MNHEY, CDR2 SMNVEV (reference sequence). V shed 2 bases and J shed 0 bases, with 5 bases lying between them. Written as DNA, the CDR3 is TGTGCCAGCAGTTTACAGGGCTCCTACGAGCAGTACTTC. Residues: CASSLQGSYEQYF.

V gene TRBV12-3 or TRBV12-4 combines with J gene TRBJ2-7, with D uncertain. This CDR3 region has 12 residues. V was cut by 3 bases and J by 6 bases, with 9 bases left in between. CDR3 sequence reads: CASSFSAGEQYF. For the CDR3, the DNA is TGTGCCAGCAGTTTTTCGGCAGGCGAGCAGTACTTC.

This clone was found once. The CDR3 here is CASSEFGGGEYGYTF. In nucleotides, the CDR3 is TGTGCCAGCAGTGAATTTGGAGGGGGCGAATATGGCTACACCTTC. This chain links TRBV25-1 with TRBJ1-2; 7 bases are shared with TRBD1. Germline values: CDR1 MGHDK, CDR2 SYGVNS. V was pared by 1 base and J by 5 bases, with 7 bases of the junction left unmatched. CDR3 length: 15 residues.

The J gene is TRBJ1-4, the V gene TRBV10-3; 9 bases are shared with TRBD1. This CDR3 has 13 residues. Trimming took 5 bases from V and 11 from J; bases not matched to a gene: 6. From germline, CDR1 is ENHRY and CDR2 SYGVKD. In DNA, the CDR3 is TGTGCCATCAGTCTACAGGGGGCGGAGAAACTGTTTTTT. Translating gives CAISLQGAEKLFF.

The V gene is TRBV5-1, the J gene TRBJ2-7; D perhaps matches TRBD1 (6 bases). V lost 4 bases, J lost 3 bases, and 23 bases lay in between. This CDR3 has 17 residues. The germline gives CDR1 SGHRS, CDR2 YFSETQ. CDR3 bases: TGCGCCAGCAGCCCGGGGCACAGGGCCCGTACCCACTACGAGCAGTACTTC. It codes for CASSPGHRARTHYEQYF.

This clone came up many times. The CDR3 loop is CASSELAGGGTQYF. CDR3 nucleotides: TGTGCCAGCAGTGAACTAGCGGGAGGGGGGACCCAGTACTTC. This rearrangement joins TRBV6-1 to TRBJ2-5, with 12 bases matching TRBD2. The J segment lost 7 bases and the V segment lost 2 bases, leaving 2 bases of the junction unmatched. CDR1 is MNHNS and CDR2 is SASEGT in the germline V gene. There are 14 residues in the CDR3.

The chain recombines TRBV9 with TRBJ2-1; 7 positions agree with TRBD2. The CDR3 is 16 residues long. Germline lookup yields CDR1 SGDLS and CDR2 YYNGEE. Losses at the gene ends were 0 bases for V and 4 bases for J; bases not matched to a gene: 7. The CDR3 loop is CASSVASLASYNEQFF. CDR3 bases: TGTGCCAGCAGCGTAGCTTCACTAGCGTCTTACAATGAGCAGTTCTTC.

This clone has only one observation. The chain couples TRBV7-9 to TRBJ1-1, with a tentative D call TRBD1 (5 bases). V lost 5 bases and J 1 base, leaving 11 bases between the germline ends. CDR1 is SEHNR and CDR2 is FQNEAQ in the germline V gene (reference sequence). This CDR3 contains 14 residues. The CDR3 loop is CASSLSGGNTEAFF. DNA for the CDR3: TGTGCCAGCAGCCTCTCGGGGGGGAACACTGAAGCTTTCTTT.

V usage is TRBV27 and J usage is TRBJ1-1; no definite D call. Germline CDR1 MNHEY, CDR2 SMNVEV (reference sequence). V was clipped by 7 bases and J by 1 base, with 13 bases between them. This CDR3 comprises 14 residues. Here the CDR3 DNA reads TGTGCCAGCAACACGGGGTGGCCGAACACTGAAGCTTTCTTT. Translating it yields CASNTGWPNTEAFF.

This chain uses TRBV7-2 with TRBJ1-2; D ambiguous. In germline, CDR1 is SGHTA, CDR2 FQGNSA. This CDR3 has 14 amino acids. With 4 bases removed from V and 2 bases from J, the gap between germline ends came to 11 bases. CDR3 bases: TGTGCCAGCAGCTCGCAACACACGAACTATGGCTACACCTTC. Protein: CASSSQHTNYGYTF.

The chain is built from TRBV5-4 and TRBJ1-4; no clear D. The V and J ends lost 0 bases and 4 bases respectively, with 7 bases between them. Germline lookup yields CDR1 SGHNT and CDR2 YYREEE (reference sequence). The CDR3 consists of 14 residues. The CDR3 DNA reads TGTGCCAGCAGCTTGGACAGTAATAATGAAAAACTGTTTTTT. Protein product: CASSLDSNNEKLFF.

This clone came up once. V is TRBV5-4 and J is TRBJ2-2; TRBD2 matches 7 bases. Germline CDR1 SGHNT, CDR2 YYREEE (reference sequence). The ends lost 2 bases at V and 8 bases at J; junction bases unmatched: 9. The CDR3 extends over 15 amino acids. The CDR3 nucleotides are TGTGCCAGCAGCTTAGTAGTGGCGGGAGAGGGGGAGCTGTTTTTT. This sequence encodes CASSLVVAGEGELFF.

The V call is TRBV9, the J call TRBJ2-2, with 10 bases identical to TRBD2. The CDR3 is 17 residues long. The V segment lost 0 bases and the J segment 0 bases; nucleotides outside the gene matches: 2. Germline CDR1 SGDLS, CDR2 YYNGEE. As DNA, the CDR3 is TGTGCCAGCAGCGTAGCGGGACTAGCGTCGAACACCGGGGAGCTGTTTTTT. Its protein product is CASSVAGLASNTGELFF. The complete variable domain, with remaining parts taken from reference TRBV9 and TRBJ2-2, reads DSGVTQTPKHLITATGQRVTLRCSPRSGDLSVYWYQQSLDQGLQFLIQYYNGEERAKGNILERFSAQQFPDLHSELNLSSLELGDSALYFCASSVAGLASNTGELFFGEGSRLTVL.